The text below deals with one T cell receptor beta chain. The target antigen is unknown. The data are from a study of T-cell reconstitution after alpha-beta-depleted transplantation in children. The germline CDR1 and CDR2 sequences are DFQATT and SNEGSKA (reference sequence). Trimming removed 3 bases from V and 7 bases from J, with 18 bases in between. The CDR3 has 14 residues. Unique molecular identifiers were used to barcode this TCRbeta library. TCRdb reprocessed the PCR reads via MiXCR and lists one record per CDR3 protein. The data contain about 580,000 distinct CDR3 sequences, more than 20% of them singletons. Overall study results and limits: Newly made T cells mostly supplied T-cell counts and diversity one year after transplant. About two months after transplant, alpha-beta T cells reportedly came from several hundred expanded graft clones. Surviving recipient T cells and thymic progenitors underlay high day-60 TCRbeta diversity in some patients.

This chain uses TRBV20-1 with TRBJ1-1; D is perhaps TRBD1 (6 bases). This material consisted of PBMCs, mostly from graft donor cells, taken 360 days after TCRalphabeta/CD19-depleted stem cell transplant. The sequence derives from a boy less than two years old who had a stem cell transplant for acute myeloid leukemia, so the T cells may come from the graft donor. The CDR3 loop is CSARRPGAAGEAFF. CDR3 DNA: TGCAGTGCTAGGAGACCAGGGGCCGCAGGTGAAGCTTTCTTT.